Shown below are 21 T cell receptor beta chains from a single sample sequenced in a study of T cell changes during pregnancy in multiple sclerosis. The protocol was immunoSEQ multiplex PCR, while the TCRdb copy is restricted to in-frame clones and leaves out a portion. The sample comprises some 73,000 clones, roughly 92% of which are singletons, and 2.5% to 3.5% rests with the top ten. The sample here was peripheral blood, taken in the third trimester of pregnancy. The receptor set was obtained from a female donor in good health, enrolled as a control in a pregnancy study.

The rearrangement uses TRBV6-6 and TRBJ2-1; TRBD1 agrees at 9 bases. V shed 6 bases and J 6 bases; nucleotides not matched to a gene: 3. Germline V gene lookup returns CDR1 MNHNY and CDR2 SVGAGI (reference sequence). The CDR3 is made up of 13 amino acids. CDR3 region: CASRWDRANEQFF. CDR3 DNA sequence: TGTGCCAGCAGGTGGGACAGGGCCAATGAGCAGTTCTTC.

The chain carries TRBV9 and TRBJ2-1; TRBD2 matches at 7 bases. CDR1 is SGDLS and CDR2 is YYNGEE in the germline V gene. Germline trimming cut 4 bases from V and 0 bases from J; bases unmatched to any gene: 4. The CDR3 length is 15 residues. This chain's CDR3 is CASSSSGGSYNEQFF. In nucleotides, the CDR3 is TGTGCCAGCAGCTCTAGCGGAGGCTCCTACAATGAGCAGTTCTTC.

The chain couples TRBV5-1 to TRBJ1-2, with a tentative D call TRBD1 (5 bases). V lost 0 bases and J 1 base, leaving 10 bases between the germline ends. CDR3 length: 15 amino acids. Looked up from germline, CDR1 is SGHRS and CDR2 is YFSETQ. The CDR3, as DNA: TGCGCCAGCAGCTTGGTCCAGGGTGGTAACTATGGCTACACCTTC. The encoded protein is CASSLVQGGNYGYTF.

The genes are TRBV27 and TRBJ1-1, with D tentatively TRBD1 (5 bases). Trimming took off 5 bases at V and 0 bases at J, with 16 bases between the two ends. This CDR3 comprises 16 residues. The germline V gene encodes CDR1 MNHEY and CDR2 SMNVEV (reference sequence). In nucleotides, the CDR3 is TGTGCCAGCAGTCCGTACCCCGTGGGGCTGAACACTGAAGCTTTCTTT. This sequence encodes CASSPYPVGLNTEAFF.

The rearrangement links TRBV28 to TRBJ1-1; tentative D call: TRBD1 (5 bases). Germline-derived CDR1 and CDR2 are MDHEN and SYDVKM. This CDR3 comprises 12 residues. The germline V and J ends were trimmed by 6 bases and 7 bases, with 12 bases remaining between them. CDR3 residues: CASRISGFEAFF. CDR3 DNA sequence: TGTGCCAGCAGAATATCAGGGTTTGAAGCTTTCTTT.

This sequence joins TRBV14 and TRBJ2-2, with TRBD1 matching 9 bases. Trimming took 3 bases from V and 1 from J; bases not matched to a gene: 3. The CDR3 is 16 amino acids. CDR1 and CDR2 (germline): SGHDN, FVKESK. The CDR3 region has the DNA TGTGCCAGCAGCCACCTGGGACAGGGGAACACCGGGGAGCTGTTTTTT. Amino acids: CASSHLGQGNTGELFF.

This chain joins TRBV18 and TRBJ2-3; 7 bases line up with TRBD2. The CDR3 runs 15 residues. J lost 0 bases, V lost 4 bases, and 4 bases had no gene match. Per germline, CDR1 KGHSH and CDR2 LQKENI. The CDR3 bases are TGTGCCAGCTCACTTCAGCGGGGCAGCACAGATACGCAGTATTTT. Residues: CASSLQRGSTDTQYF.

Only one count was recorded for this clone. The chain uses TRBV27 and TRBJ2-3; D not certain. Trimming pared 6 bases from V and 2 bases from J, leaving 15 bases between. This CDR3 has 15 residues. Germline CDR1 and CDR2: MNHEY and SMNVEV (reference sequence). The CDR3 DNA is TGTGCCAGCAGCGTTCTGGGCCAAAACACAGATACGCAGTATTTT. This encodes CASSVLGQNTDTQYF.

This clone was counted once. The chain is built from TRBV11-3 and TRBJ2-1; D possibly corresponds to TRBD2 (6 bases). V gave up 5 bases and J gave up 5 bases, with 19 bases separating them. This CDR3 spans 16 amino acids. Per the germline V gene, CDR1 is SGHNT and CDR2 is YENEEA. The CDR3 loop is CASSGRDSLPNNEQFF. The CDR3 nucleotides read TGTGCCAGCAGCGGCCGGGACTCTCTTCCCAACAATGAGCAGTTCTTC. Full variable domain (remainder filled in from reference TRBV11-3 and TRBJ2-1): EAGVVQSPRYKIIEKKQPVAFWCNPISGHNTLYWYLQNLGQGPELLIRYENEEAVDDSQLPKDRFSAERLKGVDSTLKIQPAELGDSAVYLCASSGRDSLPNNEQFFGPGTRLTVL.

The chain recombines TRBV7-8 with TRBJ2-1; D gene uncertain. CDR1 and CDR2 (germline): SGHVS, FQNEAQ. V lost 2 bases, J lost 0 bases, and 8 bases lay in between. The CDR3 has 15 residues. The CDR3 DNA reads as TGTGCCAGCAGCTTATCCGGAGTCTCCTACAATGAGCAGTTCTTC. It specifies CASSLSGVSYNEQFF.

The chain joins TRBV10-3 to TRBJ1-2; D possibly corresponds to TRBD1 (5 bases). In germline, CDR1 is ENHRY, CDR2 SYGVKD. This CDR3 spans 13 amino acids. The V end lost 6 bases, the J end lost 4 bases, and 12 bases lay between the germline ends. The CDR3 loop is CAISSTAIYGYTF. CDR3 sequence (DNA): TGTGCCATCAGCTCGACAGCCATCTATGGCTACACCTTC.

The chain carries TRBV19 and TRBJ2-1; the D is unclear. V lost 5 bases and J lost 5, with 19 bases in between. CDR3 length: 16 residues. The germline V gene encodes CDR1 LNHDA and CDR2 SQIVND (reference sequence). CDR3 protein: CASSLHRSTPNNEQFF. The CDR3, as DNA: TGTGCCAGTAGTTTGCACCGTAGCACTCCGAACAATGAGCAGTTCTTC.

This clone showed up just once. The rearrangement uses TRBV6-1 and TRBJ1-2, with 7 bases that match TRBD1. This CDR3 has 14 amino acids. V shed 2 bases, J shed 4 bases, and the junction held 4 bases outside the gene matches. In germline, CDR1 is MNHNS, CDR2 SASEGT. The CDR3 region has the DNA TGTGCCAGCAGTGAATCCTACAGGGGCTATGGCTACACCTTC. It specifies CASSESYRGYGYTF.

The J gene is TRBJ1-2, the V gene TRBV28, with a possible D match to TRBD1 (5 bases). V dropped 2 bases and J dropped 4 bases, with 8 bases sitting between them. CDR1 is MDHEN, CDR2 SYDVKM, per germline. The length of the CDR3 is 13 residues. Here the CDR3 reads CASSLRGAYGYTF. In DNA, the CDR3 is TGTGCCAGCAGTTTAAGGGGCGCCTATGGCTACACCTTC.

The count of this clone is one. The rearrangement links TRBV4-3 to TRBJ2-7; D may be TRBD2 (6 bases). This CDR3 contains 16 residues. The V end lost 0 bases, the J end lost 1 base, and 13 bases lay between the germline ends. Germline lookup yields CDR1 LGHNA and CDR2 YSLEER. The CDR3 region is CASSQDRRGSSYEQYF. For the CDR3, the DNA is TGCGCCAGCAGCCAAGATAGGCGGGGTAGTTCCTACGAGCAGTACTTC.

This clone has only one observation. The J gene is TRBJ2-2, the V gene TRBV9, with 9 positions matching TRBD2. The CDR3 runs 16 residues. Germline V gene data show CDR1 as SGDLS and CDR2 as YYNGEE. V lost 0 bases to trimming and J lost 7 bases; unmatched junction nucleotides: 7. CDR3 amino acids: CASSVGRGGVHGELFF. The CDR3, as DNA: TGTGCCAGCAGCGTAGGTCGCGGGGGGGTCCACGGGGAGCTGTTTTTT.

Here the CDR3 DNA reads TGTGCCAGCAGCCCTCACCCTAGCGGGGGGGAGCAGTTCTTC. Residues: CASSPHPSGGEQFF. The gene calls are TRBV6-5 and TRBJ2-1, with 11 bases lining up with TRBD2. V trimming: 6 bases; J trimming: 10 bases; junction bases outside the gene matches: 8. Germline CDR1 MNHEY, CDR2 SVGAGI. This CDR3 is 14 amino acids long.

The J gene is TRBJ1-5, the V gene TRBV11-2; possible D gene TRBD1, 6 bases. CDR1 is SGHAT and CDR2 is FQNNGV in the germline V gene. The CDR3 spans 14 residues. The V gene lost 5 bases and the J gene lost 3 bases, with 11 bases spanning the gap. CDR3 loop: CASSLGQFNQPQHF. The CDR3 DNA is TGTGCCAGCAGCCTAGGACAGTTCAATCAGCCCCAGCATTTT.

The chain joins TRBV7-7 to TRBJ1-3, with a weak D call TRBD1 (6 bases). V was trimmed by 5 bases and J by 4 bases, leaving 9 bases between them. CDR3 length equals 13 residues. Germline CDR1 and CDR2: SSHAT and FNYEAQ (reference sequence). The CDR3: CASSGGLGNTIYF. Written as DNA, the CDR3 is TGTGCCAGCAGCGGGGGCTTAGGAAACACCATATATTTT.

The V gene is TRBV11-2, the J gene TRBJ2-7; D is possibly TRBD2 (6 bases). From germline, CDR1 is SGHAT and CDR2 FQNNGV. The CDR3 contains 15 residues. V lost 7 bases to trimming and J lost 3 bases, with 19 bases between them. The CDR3 spells CASTSFGREDYEQYF. The DNA for the CDR3 is TGTGCCAGCACCTCCTTTGGCAGGGAGGACTACGAGCAGTACTTC.

The CDR3 DNA reads TGTGCCAGCAGCCCCCCCGACAGGGTAGCGTCTGAAGGCACTGAAGCTTTCTTT. It is translated as CASSPPDRVASEGTEAFF. The J gene is TRBJ1-1, the V gene TRBV25-1, with TRBD1 identical over 7 bases. V lost 6 bases to trimming and J lost 4 bases; unmatched junction nucleotides: 20. The CDR3 is 18 residues long. The germline V gene encodes CDR1 MGHDK and CDR2 SYGVNS.